Presented here are 27 T cell receptor beta chains from one specimen sequenced in a study of blood T cell repertoires in COVID-19. Assay used: immunoSEQ multiplex PCR; TCRdb lists only in-frame clones, some missing. Among some 61,000 clones listed, roughly 85% were seen once. Material for sequencing was peripheral blood. The receptors come from a man younger than 40 with acute or convalescent COVID-19.

V usage is TRBV3-1 (or the pseudogene TRBV3-2) and J usage is TRBJ2-2; D remains ambiguous. The length of the CDR3 is 12 residues. V lost 3 bases, J lost 6 bases, and 5 bases lay in between. Per the germline V gene, CDR1 is LGHDT and CDR2 is YNNKEL (reference sequence). The CDR3 reads CASSHGPGELFF. DNA for the CDR3: TGTGCCAGCAGCCACGGTCCCGGGGAGCTGTTTTTT.

The chain links TRBV9 to TRBJ1-3, with D hard to call. This CDR3 has 18 amino acids. The germline gives CDR1 SGDLS, CDR2 YYNGEE. V shed 0 bases and J shed 4 bases, with 20 bases lying between them. This CDR3 is CASSVGPRGGVSGNTIYF. The CDR3 DNA sequence: TGTGCCAGCAGCGTAGGTCCCCGCGGTGGAGTATCCGGAAACACCATATATTTT.

The gene calls are TRBV6-2 or TRBV6-3 and TRBJ2-1; D possibly corresponds to TRBD2 (5 bases). The germline V gene has CDR1 MNHEY and CDR2 SVGEGT. Between the trimmed V and J ends, which lost 5 bases and 2 bases, there was a span of 19 bases. The CDR3 contains 17 residues. The CDR3 DNA sequence: TGTGCCAGCAGTAGGAAAGAAGCGGCGGGCACCTACAATGAGCAGTTCTTC. As protein: CASSRKEAAGTYNEQFF.

This clone turned up a few times. This chain connects TRBV12-3 or TRBV12-4 to TRBJ2-2; D ambiguous. This CDR3 has 12 residues. Trimming took 7 bases from V and 1 from J, leaving 4 bases between them. The DNA of the CDR3 is TGTGCCAGCAATAAGAACACCGGGGAGCTGTTTTTT. It yields the protein CASNKNTGELFF.

V and J are TRBV5-5 and TRBJ1-2, with TRBD1 identical over 7 bases. The CDR3 contains 14 residues. Germline V CDR1 and CDR2: SGHKS, YYEKEE (reference sequence). V lost 5 bases to trimming and J lost 4 bases; unmatched junction nucleotides: 8. CDR3 in DNA: TGTGCCAGCAGTTTAGACAGGGCACTCTATGGCTACACCTTC. Protein: CASSLDRALYGYTF.

The chain uses TRBV29-1 and TRBJ2-2, with D possibly being TRBD2 (6 bases). With 1 base removed from V and 8 bases from J, the gap between germline ends came to 8 bases. In germline, CDR1 is SQVTM, CDR2 ANQGSEA. The CDR3 length is 12 residues. The CDR3 loop reads CSVEGGAGELFF. The CDR3 DNA is TGCAGCGTTGAAGGCGGGGCTGGGGAGCTGTTTTTT.

The rearrangement joins TRBV11-2 to TRBJ2-3; 10 nucleotides match TRBD2. The CDR3 covers 16 residues. Germline trimming cut 2 bases from V and 2 bases from J; bases unmatched to any gene: 4. Germline CDR1 reads SGHAT; CDR2 reads FQNNGV. The CDR3 coding sequence is TGTGCCAGCAGCTTAACTAGCGGGACCCCCACAGATACGCAGTATTTT. Its translation is CASSLTSGTPTDTQYF.

V and J are TRBV19 and TRBJ1-1; 7 bases map to TRBD1. This CDR3 has 15 residues. The ends lost 5 bases at V and 4 bases at J; junction bases unmatched: 10. Germline CDR1 reads LNHDA; CDR2 reads SQIVND (reference sequence). As DNA, the CDR3 is TGTGCCAGTAGTTCCCCTTTCAGGGGGAGCACTGAAGCTTTCTTT. Translated: CASSSPFRGSTEAFF.

The rearrangement links TRBV5-8 to TRBJ2-2; tentatively, D is TRBD2 (6 bases). This CDR3 contains 15 residues. V lost 3 bases to trimming and J lost 6 bases, with 15 bases between them. Germline values: CDR1 SGHTS, CDR2 YDEGEE. The CDR3 DNA reads as TGTGCCAGCAGCTGGAGGGTGGCCGGGGCCGGGGAGCTGTTTTTT. This codes for CASSWRVAGAGELFF.

The sample holds a few counts of this clone. The rearrangement links TRBV7-2 to TRBJ2-1, with 12 bases that match TRBD1. The germline V gene encodes CDR1 SGHTA and CDR2 FQGNSA. Trimming removed 3 bases from V and 7 bases from J; junction bases left unmatched: 10. The CDR3 covers 17 residues. The CDR3: CASSFRGPGQGANEQFF. CDR3 sequence (DNA): TGTGCCAGCAGCTTCCGGGGCCCGGGACAGGGGGCGAATGAGCAGTTCTTC.

CDR3 sequence: CASSPRSGPTDTQYF. CDR3 DNA sequence: TGTGCCAGCAGCCCGAGGAGCGGACCCACAGATACGCAGTATTTT. The chain uses TRBV7-9 and TRBJ2-3; D might be TRBD2 (5 bases). V lost 5 bases and J lost 2, with 14 bases in between. Germline V CDR1 and CDR2: SEHNR, FQNEAQ (reference sequence). CDR3 length: 15 residues.

This clone showed up just once. One end of the junction does not line up with germline, which may come from a read error. CDR3 in amino acids: CARSVEGGRGTDTQYF. As DNA, the CDR3 is TGTGCCCGCAGCGTAGAGGGGGGGCGGGGCACAGATACGCAGTATTTT. The rearrangement links TRBV9 to TRBJ2-3; a weak D match, TRBD2 (7 bases). CDR3 length: 16 residues. Germline values: CDR1 SGDLS, CDR2 YYNGEE.

The chain recombines TRBV11-1 with TRBJ2-5; D unresolved. This CDR3 has 13 amino acids. V was trimmed by 1 base and J by 1 base, leaving 4 bases between them. The germline V gene has CDR1 SGHAT and CDR2 FQDESV (reference sequence). The CDR3 is CASSLGLQETQYF. The DNA for the CDR3 is TGTGCCAGCAGCTTAGGGCTCCAAGAGACCCAGTACTTC.

This chain links TRBV6-1 with TRBJ2-5, with 8 bases lining up with TRBD1. The J segment lost 5 bases and the V segment lost 3 bases, leaving 5 bases of the junction unmatched. CDR1 and CDR2 from the germline V gene are MNHNS and SASEGT. This CDR3 comprises 14 residues. CDR3 protein: CASSDRGRRETQYF. The DNA of the CDR3 is TGTGCCAGCAGTGACAGGGGGCGTAGGGAGACCCAGTACTTC.

This clone has more than one count but fewer than ten. V is TRBV27 and J is TRBJ1-4, with TRBD1 matching 8 bases. V shed 0 bases, J shed 8 bases, and the junction held 11 bases outside the gene matches. CDR1 is MNHEY, CDR2 SMNVEV, per germline (reference sequence). CDR3 length: 17 residues. The DNA for the CDR3 is TGTGCCAGCAGTTTATCGGCCACAGGGGGGAGTCGCGAAAAACTGTTTTTT. Encoded protein: CASSLSATGGSREKLFF.

This clone was counted a few times. The rearrangement links TRBV6-5 to TRBJ1-6; 9 bases are a match to TRBD1. CDR1 and CDR2 (germline): MNHEY, SVGAGI. The CDR3 loop spans 15 amino acids. V shed 0 bases, J shed 9 bases, and the junction held 3 bases outside the gene matches. In DNA form, the CDR3 reads TGTGCCAGCAGTTACTCCGGGACAGGGACTTCACCCCTCCACTTT. Translation gives CASSYSGTGTSPLHF.

This chain links TRBV3-1 (or the pseudogene TRBV3-2) with TRBJ2-3, with 8 bases matching TRBD1. The CDR3 has 15 amino acids. The germline V gene encodes CDR1 LGHDT and CDR2 YNNKEL (reference sequence). The V and J ends lost 4 bases and 4 bases, in that order; junction bases with no gene match: 7. CDR3 amino acids: CASSLRGRRADTQYF. CDR3 nucleotides: TGTGCCAGCAGCCTCAGGGGGCGTAGGGCAGATACGCAGTATTTT.

The chain employs TRBV28 and TRBJ2-3; 9 nucleotides line up with TRBD2. The CDR3 spans 16 residues. V shed 6 bases and J 5 bases; nucleotides not matched to a gene: 12. Germline V gene lookup returns CDR1 MDHEN and CDR2 SYDVKM. In nucleotides, the CDR3 is TGTGCCAGCAGCTCCAGACTAGCGGCTAGGGTAGATACGCAGTATTTT. Amino acid sequence: CASSSRLAARVDTQYF.

The V call is TRBV20-1, the J call TRBJ2-7; TRBD2 matches at 8 bases. Germline values: CDR1 DFQATT, CDR2 SNEGSKA (reference sequence). V was pared by 4 bases and J by 6 bases, with 2 bases of the junction left unmatched. The CDR3 is 11 residues long. Here the CDR3 reads CSAKSGSEQYF. In DNA, the CDR3 is TGCAGTGCTAAAAGCGGGAGCGAGCAGTACTTC.

V gene TRBV4-1 combines with J gene TRBJ2-3; 16 bases match TRBD2. This CDR3 has 17 amino acids. The trim removed 6 bases at V and 5 bases at J, leaving 8 bases unmatched. Germline CDR1 MGHRA, CDR2 YSYEKL. CDR3 DNA sequence: TGCGCCAGCAGGGGGACTAGCGGGAGGGCCTCATTAGATACGCAGTATTTT. It yields the protein CASRGTSGRASLDTQYF.

CDR3 nucleotide sequence: TGTGCCAGCAGCTTAAGCGGGCTCAACACCGGGGAGCTGTTTTTT. It yields the protein CASSLSGLNTGELFF. This chain connects TRBV11-2 to TRBJ2-2; possible D gene TRBD2, 6 bases. The CDR3 loop spans 15 amino acids. CDR1 SGHAT and CDR2 FQNNGV come from the germline V gene. The V end lost 2 bases, the J end lost 2 bases, and 9 bases lay between the germline ends.

This sequence joins TRBV18 and TRBJ1-2, with 9 bases matching TRBD1. Germline values: CDR1 KGHSH, CDR2 LQKENI. V dropped 3 bases and J dropped 6; count of bases not matched to a gene: 5. The CDR3 totals 14 residues. The CDR3 protein is CASSPGTGNDGYTF. The CDR3 region has the DNA TGTGCCAGCTCACCCGGGACAGGGAACGATGGCTACACCTTC.

The chain carries TRBV6-4 and TRBJ2-3; no definite D call. The germline CDR1 and CDR2 sequences are MRHNA and SNTAGT. V was clipped by 4 bases and J by 4 bases, with 12 bases between them. The CDR3 covers 14 residues. The CDR3 sequence: CASSVDVEADTQYF. Here the CDR3 DNA reads TGTGCCAGCAGTGTTGACGTAGAGGCAGATACGCAGTATTTT.

The CDR3 DNA reads as TGTGCCAGCAAGGGGACTAGCAGCACAGATACGCAGTATTTT. This codes for CASKGTSSTDTQYF. The genes are TRBV27 and TRBJ2-3, with 9 bases lining up with TRBD2. V dropped 7 bases and J dropped 0; count of bases not matched to a gene: 2. Germline lookup yields CDR1 MNHEY and CDR2 SMNVEV (reference sequence). The CDR3 has 14 residues.

V and J are TRBV7-8 and TRBJ2-5; 8 bases agree with TRBD1. This CDR3 contains 15 residues. Germline CDR1 and CDR2: SGHVS and FQNEAQ. V lost 5 bases and J lost 5; bases outside the gene matches: 10. As DNA, the CDR3 is TGTGCCAGCAGCGATCCCGCAGGGGGCGGGGAGACCCAGTACTTC. This codes for CASSDPAGGGETQYF.

This clone was found once. The genes are TRBV5-6 and TRBJ2-1; 9 bases align to TRBD2. The CDR3 consists of 16 residues. CDR1 is SGHDT and CDR2 is YYEEEE in the germline V gene. V dropped 3 bases and J dropped 1; count of bases not matched to a gene: 5. CDR3 sequence (DNA): TGTGCCAGCAGCTCCTTTACTAGCGGGTCCTACAATGAGCAGTTCTTC. As protein: CASSSFTSGSYNEQFF.

The chain employs TRBV5-4 and TRBJ2-5; TRBD2 might be the D (7 bases). Trimming stripped 4 bases from V and 4 bases from J, with 23 bases between. Germline CDR1 is SGHNT and CDR2 is YYREEE (reference sequence). This CDR3 has 17 residues. CDR3 amino acids: CASSRTGGRGGGETQYF. The CDR3 DNA is TGTGCCAGCAGCCGCACCGGCGGGAGAGGGGGAGGAGAGACCCAGTACTTC.